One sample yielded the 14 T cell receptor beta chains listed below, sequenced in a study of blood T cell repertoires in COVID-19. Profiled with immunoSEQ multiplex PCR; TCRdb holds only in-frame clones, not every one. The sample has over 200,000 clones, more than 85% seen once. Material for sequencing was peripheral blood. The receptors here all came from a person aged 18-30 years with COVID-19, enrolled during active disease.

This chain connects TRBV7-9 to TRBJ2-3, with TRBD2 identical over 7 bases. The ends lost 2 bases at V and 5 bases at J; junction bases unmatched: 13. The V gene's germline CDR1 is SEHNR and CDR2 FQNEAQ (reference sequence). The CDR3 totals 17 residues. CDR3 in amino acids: CASSLIAGLGGGDTQYF. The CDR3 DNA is TGTGCCAGCAGCTTAATCGCTGGACTAGGTGGGGGAGATACGCAGTATTTT.

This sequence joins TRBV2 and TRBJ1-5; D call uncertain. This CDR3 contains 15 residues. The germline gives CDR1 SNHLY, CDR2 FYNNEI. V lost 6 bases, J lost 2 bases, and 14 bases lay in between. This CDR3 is CASRNGEEGNQPQHF. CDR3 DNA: TGTGCCAGCAGAAACGGGGAGGAGGGCAATCAGCCCCAGCATTTT.

CDR3: CASSPTGQGLDEQYF. The CDR3, as DNA: TGTGCCAGCAGTCCCACGGGTCAGGGGTTGGACGAGCAGTACTTC. The V call is TRBV27, the J call TRBJ2-7, with TRBD1 as a possible D gene (6 bases). Germline V gene data show CDR1 as MNHEY and CDR2 as SMNVEV (reference sequence). V was shortened by 5 bases and J by 5 bases, with 19 bases between the two germline ends. The CDR3 is made up of 15 amino acids.

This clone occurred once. CDR3 DNA: TGTGCCAGCAGCTCAAAATGGCGGGACAGGGGGCCGGTGAATGAGCAGTTCTTC. Translated: CASSSKWRDRGPVNEQFF. The V call is TRBV11-2, the J call TRBJ2-1; 12 positions agree with TRBD1. Germline lookup yields CDR1 SGHAT and CDR2 FQNNGV. The J segment lost 7 bases and the V segment lost 4 bases, leaving 14 bases of the junction unmatched. The length of the CDR3 is 18 residues.

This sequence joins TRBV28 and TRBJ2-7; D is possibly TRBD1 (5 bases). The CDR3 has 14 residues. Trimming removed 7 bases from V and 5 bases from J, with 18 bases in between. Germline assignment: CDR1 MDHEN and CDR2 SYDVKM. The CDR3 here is CASTLGQGFHEQYF. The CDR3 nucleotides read TGTGCCAGCACCCTTGGGCAGGGATTCCACGAGCAGTACTTC.

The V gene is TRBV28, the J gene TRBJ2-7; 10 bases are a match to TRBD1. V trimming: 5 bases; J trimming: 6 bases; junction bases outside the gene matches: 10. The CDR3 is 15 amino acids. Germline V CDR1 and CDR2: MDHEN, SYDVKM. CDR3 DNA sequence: TGTGCCAGCAGTCCGGGACAGGGGCTCGTTGGCGAGCAGTACTTC. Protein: CASSPGQGLVGEQYF. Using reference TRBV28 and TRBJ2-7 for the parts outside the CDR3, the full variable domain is DVKVTQSSRYLVKRTGEKVFLECVQDMDHENMFWYRQDPGLGLRLIYFSYDVKMKEKGDIPEGYSVSREKKERFSLILESASTNQTSMYLCASSPGQGLVGEQYFGPGTRLTVT.

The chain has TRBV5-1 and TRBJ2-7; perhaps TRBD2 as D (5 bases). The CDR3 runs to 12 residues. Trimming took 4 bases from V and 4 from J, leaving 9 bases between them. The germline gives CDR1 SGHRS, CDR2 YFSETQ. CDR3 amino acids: CASSGSLYEQYF. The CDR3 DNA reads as TGCGCCAGCAGCGGGAGCCTTTACGAGCAGTACTTC.

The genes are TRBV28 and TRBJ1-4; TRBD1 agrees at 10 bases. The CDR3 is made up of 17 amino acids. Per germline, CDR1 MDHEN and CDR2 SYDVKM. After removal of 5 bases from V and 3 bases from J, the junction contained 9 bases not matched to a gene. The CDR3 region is CASSIRDRGSSNEKLFF. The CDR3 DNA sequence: TGTGCCAGCAGTATCCGGGACAGGGGAAGCTCTAATGAAAAACTGTTTTTT.

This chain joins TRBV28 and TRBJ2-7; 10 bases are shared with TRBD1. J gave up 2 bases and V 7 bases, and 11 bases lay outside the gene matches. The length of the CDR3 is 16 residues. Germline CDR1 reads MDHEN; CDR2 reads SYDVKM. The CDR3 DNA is TGTGCCAGCATGGGAACCGGGACAGGGGCTCCCTACGAGCAGTACTTC. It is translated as CASMGTGTGAPYEQYF. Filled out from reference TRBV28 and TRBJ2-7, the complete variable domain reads DVKVTQSSRYLVKRTGEKVFLECVQDMDHENMFWYRQDPGLGLRLIYFSYDVKMKEKGDIPEGYSVSREKKERFSLILESASTNQTSMYLCASMGTGTGAPYEQYFGPGTRLTVT.

CDR3 DNA: TGTGCCAGCTCACCACCTGTCGGAGATAACTCTGGAAACACCATATATTTT. This sequence encodes CASSPPVGDNSGNTIYF. The chain is built from TRBV18 and TRBJ1-3; D not certain. The length of the CDR3 is 17 residues. Trimming stripped 0 bases from V and 0 bases from J, with 12 bases between. Looked up from germline, CDR1 is KGHSH and CDR2 is LQKENI.

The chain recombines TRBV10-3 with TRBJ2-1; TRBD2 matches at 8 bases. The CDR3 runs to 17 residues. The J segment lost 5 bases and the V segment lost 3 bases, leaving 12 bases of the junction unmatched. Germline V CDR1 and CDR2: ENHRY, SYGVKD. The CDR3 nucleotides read TGTGCCATCAGTGACCGAACGACGGTAGCGGGAAACAATGAGCAGTTCTTC. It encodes CAISDRTTVAGNNEQFF.

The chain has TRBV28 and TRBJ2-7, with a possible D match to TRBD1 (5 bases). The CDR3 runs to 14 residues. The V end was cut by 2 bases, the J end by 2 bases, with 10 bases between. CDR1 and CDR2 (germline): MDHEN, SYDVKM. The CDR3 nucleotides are TGTGCCAGCAGTTTAACCGACAGCCCCTACGAGCAGTACTTC. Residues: CASSLTDSPYEQYF.

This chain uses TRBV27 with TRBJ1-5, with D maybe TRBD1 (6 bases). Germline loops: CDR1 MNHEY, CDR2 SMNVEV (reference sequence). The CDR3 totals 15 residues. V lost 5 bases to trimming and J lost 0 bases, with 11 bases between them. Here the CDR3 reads CASSITGISNQPQHF. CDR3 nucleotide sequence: TGTGCCAGCAGTATTACAGGGATTAGCAATCAGCCCCAGCATTTT.

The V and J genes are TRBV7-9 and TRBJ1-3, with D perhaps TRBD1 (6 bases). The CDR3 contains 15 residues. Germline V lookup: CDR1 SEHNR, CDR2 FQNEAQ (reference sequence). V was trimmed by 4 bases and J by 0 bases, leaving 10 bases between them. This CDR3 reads CASSSTTGSGNTIYF. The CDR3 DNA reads TGTGCCAGCAGCTCAACGACAGGCTCTGGAAACACCATATATTTT.